These 9 T cell receptor beta chains came from one sample sequenced in a study of T cell responses to AZD1222 COVID-19 vaccine. The table came from immunoSEQ multiplex PCR; TCRdb's copy has only in-frame clones and leaves some out. The sample comprises more than 150,000 clones, roughly 93% of which are singletons, and more than 0.75% rests with the top ten. The sequencing here drew on peripheral blood, taken on day 0 of AZD1222 vaccination. These receptors were taken from an adult in good health.

V is TRBV7-8 and J is TRBJ2-1, with 12 positions matching TRBD2. Germline V gene sequence: CDR1 SGHVS, CDR2 FQNEAQ. The CDR3 runs to 14 residues. The trim removed 4 bases at V and 6 bases at J, leaving 1 base unmatched. CDR3 nucleotides: TGTGCCAGCAGCTCTAGCGGGGGGGCCAATGAGCAGTTCTTC. It yields the protein CASSSSGGANEQFF.

This sequence joins TRBV18 and TRBJ1-3; 8 nucleotides match TRBD1. This CDR3 is built from 15 residues. After removal of 2 bases from V and 2 bases from J, the junction contained 2 bases not matched to a gene. CDR1 and CDR2 (germline): KGHSH, LQKENI. As DNA, the CDR3 is TGTGCCAGCTCACCATTGGACAGGGCTGGAAACACCATATATTTT. Translating gives CASSPLDRAGNTIYF.

This clone was recorded once. The chain employs TRBV3-1 (or the pseudogene TRBV3-2) and TRBJ2-7; 7 nucleotides agree with TRBD1. The CDR3 totals 14 residues. V trimming: 1 base; J trimming: 9 bases; junction bases outside the gene matches: 9. Germline V gene data show CDR1 as LGHDT and CDR2 as YNNKEL (reference sequence). CDR3 nucleotide sequence: TGTGCCAGCAGCCAAGTGGTAGGGGGCGCCGGGCAGTACTTC. Protein product: CASSQVVGGAGQYF.

This chain joins TRBV3-1 (or the pseudogene TRBV3-2) and TRBJ1-6; D perhaps matches TRBD1 (5 bases). The germline gives CDR1 LGHDT, CDR2 YNNKEL (reference sequence). The CDR3 consists of 16 residues. V was pared by 0 bases and J by 8 bases, with 14 bases between. The CDR3 is CASSQDLPGRYSPLHF. In nucleotides, the CDR3 is TGTGCCAGCAGCCAAGATCTCCCGGGACGTTATTCACCCCTCCACTTT.

V usage is TRBV7-3 and J usage is TRBJ1-2; perhaps TRBD1 as D (5 bases). Germline V gene lookup returns CDR1 SGHTA and CDR2 FQGTGA. The CDR3 totals 16 residues. V was clipped by 1 base and J by 6 bases, with 18 bases between them. The CDR3 sequence: CASSLSQGLRGHGYTF. In DNA form, the CDR3 reads TGTGCCAGCAGCTTAAGCCAGGGTCTAAGGGGTCATGGCTACACCTTC.

The V and J genes are TRBV7-9 and TRBJ2-2; D uncertain. This CDR3 is built from 16 residues. Germline lookup yields CDR1 SEHNR and CDR2 FQNEAQ (reference sequence). Trimming shortened V by 5 bases and J by 3 bases, and 16 bases separated the two germline ends. Here the CDR3 reads CASSPRGHKDTGELFF. CDR3 bases: TGTGCCAGCAGCCCCCGCGGCCATAAGGACACCGGGGAGCTGTTTTTT.

The genes are TRBV25-1 and TRBJ2-7; D unclear. Trimming removed 4 bases from V and 5 bases from J, with 9 bases in between. The CDR3 length is 12 residues. CDR1 and CDR2 from the germline V gene are MGHDK and SYGVNS. CDR3 protein: CASSVKGNEQYF. The CDR3 bases are TGTGCCAGCAGTGTTAAGGGCAACGAGCAGTACTTC.

The chain is built from TRBV19 and TRBJ2-6; D is ambiguous. Germline CDR1 and CDR2: LNHDA and SQIVND (reference sequence). Trimming cost V 1 base and J 4 bases, with 11 bases left between them. CDR3 size: 16 residues. The CDR3 region has the DNA TGTGCCAGTAGTATAGGAGAGCGTCCGGGGGCCAACGTCCTGACTTTC. This codes for CASSIGERPGANVLTF.

This clone came up a few times. The chain links TRBV9 to TRBJ1-1; D might be TRBD1 (6 bases). The length of the CDR3 is 14 residues. V gave up 3 bases and J gave up 1 base, with 10 bases separating them. Germline V gene lookup returns CDR1 SGDLS and CDR2 YYNGEE. CDR3 bases: TGTGCCAGCAGCGCCATGGACAGGAACACTGAAGCTTTCTTT. Translating gives CASSAMDRNTEAFF.